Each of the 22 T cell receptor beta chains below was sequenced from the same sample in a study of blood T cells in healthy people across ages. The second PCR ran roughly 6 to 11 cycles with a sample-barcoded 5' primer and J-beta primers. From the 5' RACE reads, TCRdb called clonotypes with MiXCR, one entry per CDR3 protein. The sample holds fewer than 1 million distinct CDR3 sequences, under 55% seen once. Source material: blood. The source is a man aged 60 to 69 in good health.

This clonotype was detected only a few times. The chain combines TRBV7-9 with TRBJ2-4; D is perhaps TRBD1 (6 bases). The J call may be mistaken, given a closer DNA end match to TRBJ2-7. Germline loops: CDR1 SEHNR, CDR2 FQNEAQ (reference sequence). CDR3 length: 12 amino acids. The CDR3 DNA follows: TGTGCCAGCAGCCCCGCGACAGGCGAGCAGTACTTC. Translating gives CASSPATGEQYF.

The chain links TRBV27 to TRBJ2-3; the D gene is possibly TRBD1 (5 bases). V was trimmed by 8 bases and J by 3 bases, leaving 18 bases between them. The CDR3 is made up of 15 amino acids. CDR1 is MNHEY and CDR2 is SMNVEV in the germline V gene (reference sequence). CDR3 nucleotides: TGTGCCAGCGGTTCAAAGACAAGGGGAACAGATACGCAGTATTTT. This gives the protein CASGSKTRGTDTQYF.

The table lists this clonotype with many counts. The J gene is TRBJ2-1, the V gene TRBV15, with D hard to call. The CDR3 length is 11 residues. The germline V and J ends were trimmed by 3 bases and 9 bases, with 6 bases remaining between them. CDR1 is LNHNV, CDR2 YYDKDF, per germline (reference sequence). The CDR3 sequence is CATSRLSEQFF. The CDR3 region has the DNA TGTGCCACCAGCAGGCTGAGTGAGCAGTTCTTC.

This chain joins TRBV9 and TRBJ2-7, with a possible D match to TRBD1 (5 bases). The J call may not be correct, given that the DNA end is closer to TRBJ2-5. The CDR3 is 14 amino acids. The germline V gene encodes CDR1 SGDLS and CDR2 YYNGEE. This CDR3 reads CASSVDTRAETQYF. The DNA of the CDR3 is TGTGCCAGCAGCGTAGATACCAGGGCGGAGACCCAGTACTTC.

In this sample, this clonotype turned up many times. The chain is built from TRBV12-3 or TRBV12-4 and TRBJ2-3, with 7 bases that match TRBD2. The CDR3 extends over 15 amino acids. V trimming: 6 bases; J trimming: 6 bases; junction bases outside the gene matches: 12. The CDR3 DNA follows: TGTGCCAGCAGGAAAGTAAGCGGGGCACGTGATACGCAGTATTTT. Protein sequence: CASRKVSGARDTQYF.

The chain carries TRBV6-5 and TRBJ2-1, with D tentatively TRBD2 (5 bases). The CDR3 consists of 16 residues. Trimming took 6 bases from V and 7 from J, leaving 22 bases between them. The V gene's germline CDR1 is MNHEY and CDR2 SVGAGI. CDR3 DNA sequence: TGTGCCAGCAGGTCCCCTAGAGGGCTGTTCGAAAATGAGCAGTTCTTC. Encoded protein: CASRSPRGLFENEQFF.

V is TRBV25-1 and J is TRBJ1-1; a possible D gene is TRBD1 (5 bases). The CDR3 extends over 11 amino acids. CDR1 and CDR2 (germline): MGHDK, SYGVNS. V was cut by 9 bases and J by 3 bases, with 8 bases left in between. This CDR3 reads CASQGYTEAFF. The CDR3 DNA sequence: TGTGCCAGTCAGGGATACACTGAAGCTTTCTTT.

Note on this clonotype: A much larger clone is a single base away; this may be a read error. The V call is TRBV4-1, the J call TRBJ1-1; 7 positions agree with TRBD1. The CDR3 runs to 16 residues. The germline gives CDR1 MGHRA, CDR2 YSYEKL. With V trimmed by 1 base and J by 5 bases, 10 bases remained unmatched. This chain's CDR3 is CASSQGLQGRRTEAFF. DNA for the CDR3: TGCGCCAGCAGCCAAGGACTACAGGGGAGGAGGACTGAAGCTTTCTTT.

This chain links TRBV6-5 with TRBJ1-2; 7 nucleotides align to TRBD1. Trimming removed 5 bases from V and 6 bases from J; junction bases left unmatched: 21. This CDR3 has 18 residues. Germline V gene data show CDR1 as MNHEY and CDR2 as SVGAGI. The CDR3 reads CASSTRSNSGGGGNGYTF. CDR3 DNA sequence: TGTGCCAGCAGTACCCGATCGAACTCCGGAGGGGGCGGAAATGGCTACACCTTC.

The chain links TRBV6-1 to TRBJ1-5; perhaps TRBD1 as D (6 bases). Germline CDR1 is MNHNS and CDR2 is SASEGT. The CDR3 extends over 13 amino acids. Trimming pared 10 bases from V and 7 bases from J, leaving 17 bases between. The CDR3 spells CATTIDRYQPQHF. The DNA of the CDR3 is TGTGCCACCACCATAGACAGGTACCAGCCCCAGCATTTT.

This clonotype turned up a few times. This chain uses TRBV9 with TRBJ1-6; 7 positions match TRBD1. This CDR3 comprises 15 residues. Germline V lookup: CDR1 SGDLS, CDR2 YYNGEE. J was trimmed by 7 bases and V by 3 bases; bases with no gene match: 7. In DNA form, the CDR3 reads TGTGCCAGCAGCGCAGGGACAGAGATCAATTCACCCCTCCACTTT. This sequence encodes CASSAGTEINSPLHF.

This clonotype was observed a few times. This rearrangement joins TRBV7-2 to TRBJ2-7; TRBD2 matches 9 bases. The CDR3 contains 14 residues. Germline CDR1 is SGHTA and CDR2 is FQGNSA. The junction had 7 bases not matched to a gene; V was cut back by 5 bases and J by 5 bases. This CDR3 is CASSPIAGVNEQYF. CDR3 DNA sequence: TGTGCCAGCAGCCCCATAGCGGGAGTCAACGAGCAGTACTTC.

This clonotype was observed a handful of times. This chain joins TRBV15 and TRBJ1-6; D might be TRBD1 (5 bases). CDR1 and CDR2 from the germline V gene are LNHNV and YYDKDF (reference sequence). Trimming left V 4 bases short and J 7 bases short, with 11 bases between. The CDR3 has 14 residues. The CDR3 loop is CATSMGTSNSPLHF. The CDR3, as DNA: TGTGCCACCAGCATGGGGACCTCCAATTCACCCCTCCACTTT. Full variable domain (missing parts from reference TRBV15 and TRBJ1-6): DAMVIQNPRYQVTQFGKPVTLSCSQTLNHNVMYWYQQKSSQAPKLLFHYYDKDFNNEADTPDNFQSRRPNTSFCFLDIRSPGLGDTAMYLCATSMGTSNSPLHFGNGTRLTVT.

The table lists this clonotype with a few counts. The CDR3 bases are TGCAGCGTGAAGGAAGGGGGAACAGCGTCCTACGAGCAGTACTTC. It specifies CSVKEGGTASYEQYF. The chain links TRBV29-1 to TRBJ2-7; possible D gene TRBD1, 6 bases. This CDR3 contains 15 residues. V was shortened by 6 bases and J by 1 base, with 19 bases between the two germline ends. The germline gives CDR1 SQVTM, CDR2 ANQGSEA.

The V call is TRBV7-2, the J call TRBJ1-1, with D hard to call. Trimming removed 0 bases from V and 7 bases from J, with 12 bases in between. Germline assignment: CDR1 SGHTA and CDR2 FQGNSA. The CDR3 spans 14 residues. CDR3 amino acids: CASSLALATVEAFF. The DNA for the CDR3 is TGTGCCAGCAGCTTAGCATTGGCTACGGTTGAAGCTTTCTTT.

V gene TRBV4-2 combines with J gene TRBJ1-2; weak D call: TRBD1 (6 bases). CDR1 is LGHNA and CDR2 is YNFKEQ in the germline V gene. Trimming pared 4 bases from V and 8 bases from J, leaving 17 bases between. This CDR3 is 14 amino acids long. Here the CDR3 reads CASSPNRGARGYTF. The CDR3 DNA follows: TGTGCCAGCAGCCCTAACCGGGGGGCGCGCGGCTACACCTTC.

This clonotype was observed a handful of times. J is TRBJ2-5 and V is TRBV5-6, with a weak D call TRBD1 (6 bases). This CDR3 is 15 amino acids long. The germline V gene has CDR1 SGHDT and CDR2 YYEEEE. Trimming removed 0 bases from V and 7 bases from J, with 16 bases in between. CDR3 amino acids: CASSLEDSPSGTQYF. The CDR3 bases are TGTGCCAGCAGCTTGGAGGACAGCCCCTCGGGGACCCAGTACTTC.

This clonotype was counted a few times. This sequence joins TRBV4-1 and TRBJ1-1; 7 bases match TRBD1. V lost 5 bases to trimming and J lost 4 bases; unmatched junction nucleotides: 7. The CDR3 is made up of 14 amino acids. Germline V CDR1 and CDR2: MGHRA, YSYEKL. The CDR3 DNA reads TGCGCCAGCAGCTACGGACAGGTGACCACTGAAGCTTTCTTT. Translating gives CASSYGQVTTEAFF.

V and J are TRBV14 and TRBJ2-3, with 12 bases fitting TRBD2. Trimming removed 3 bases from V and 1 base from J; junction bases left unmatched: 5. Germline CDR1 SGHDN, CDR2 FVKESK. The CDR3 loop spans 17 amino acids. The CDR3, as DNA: TGTGCCAGCAGCCAGACTAGCGGGGGAGCCCGCACAGATACGCAGTATTTT. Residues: CASSQTSGGARTDTQYF.

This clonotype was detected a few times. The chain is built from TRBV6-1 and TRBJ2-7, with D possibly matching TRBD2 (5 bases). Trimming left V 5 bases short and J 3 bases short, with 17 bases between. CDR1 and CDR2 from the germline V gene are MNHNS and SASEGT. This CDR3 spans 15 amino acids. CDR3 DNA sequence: TGTGCCAGCAGTTTGGTCCCGGGAATAAGCTACGAGCAGTACTTC. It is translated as CASSLVPGISYEQYF.

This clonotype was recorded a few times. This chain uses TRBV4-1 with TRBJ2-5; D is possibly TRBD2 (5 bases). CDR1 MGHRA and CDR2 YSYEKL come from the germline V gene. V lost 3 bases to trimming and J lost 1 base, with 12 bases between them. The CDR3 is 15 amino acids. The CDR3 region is CASSQGSGPQETQYF. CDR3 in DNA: TGCGCCAGCAGCCAGGGGAGTGGCCCCCAAGAGACCCAGTACTTC.

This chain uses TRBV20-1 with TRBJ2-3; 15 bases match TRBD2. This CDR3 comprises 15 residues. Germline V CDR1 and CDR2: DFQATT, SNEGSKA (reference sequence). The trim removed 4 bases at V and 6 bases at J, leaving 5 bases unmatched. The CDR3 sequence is CSAKRTSGGADTQYF. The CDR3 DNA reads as TGCAGTGCTAAAAGGACTAGCGGGGGGGCCGATACGCAGTATTTT.